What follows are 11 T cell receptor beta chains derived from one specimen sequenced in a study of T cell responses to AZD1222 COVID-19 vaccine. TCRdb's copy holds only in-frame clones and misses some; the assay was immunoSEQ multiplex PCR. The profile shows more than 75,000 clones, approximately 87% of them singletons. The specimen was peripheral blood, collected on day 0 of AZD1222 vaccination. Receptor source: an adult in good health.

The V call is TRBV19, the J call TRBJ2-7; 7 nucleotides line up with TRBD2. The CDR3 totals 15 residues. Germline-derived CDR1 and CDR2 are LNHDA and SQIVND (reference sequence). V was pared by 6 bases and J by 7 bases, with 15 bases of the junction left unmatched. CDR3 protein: CASSPLAALLGEQYF. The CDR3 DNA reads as TGTGCCAGTAGCCCTCTAGCGGCCCTGCTTGGGGAGCAGTACTTC. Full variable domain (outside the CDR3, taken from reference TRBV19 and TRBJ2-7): DGGITQSPKYLFRKEGQNVTLSCEQNLNHDAMYWYRQDPGQGLRLIYYSQIVNDFQKGDIAEGYSVSREKKESFPLTVTSAQKNPTAFYLCASSPLAALLGEQYFGPGTRLTVT.

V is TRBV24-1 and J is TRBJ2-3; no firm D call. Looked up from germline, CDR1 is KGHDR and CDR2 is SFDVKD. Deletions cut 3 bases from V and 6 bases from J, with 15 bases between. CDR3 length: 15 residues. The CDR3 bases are TGTGCCACCAGTGATCCGGGCCCAGAAAGGGATACGCAGTATTTT. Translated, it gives CATSDPGPERDTQYF.

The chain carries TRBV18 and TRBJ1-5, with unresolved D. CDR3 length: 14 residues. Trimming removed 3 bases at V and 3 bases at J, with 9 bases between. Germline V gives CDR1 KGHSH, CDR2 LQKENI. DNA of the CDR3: TGTGCCAGCTCACCGTCCGAGGCCAATCAGCCCCAGCATTTT. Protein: CASSPSEANQPQHF.

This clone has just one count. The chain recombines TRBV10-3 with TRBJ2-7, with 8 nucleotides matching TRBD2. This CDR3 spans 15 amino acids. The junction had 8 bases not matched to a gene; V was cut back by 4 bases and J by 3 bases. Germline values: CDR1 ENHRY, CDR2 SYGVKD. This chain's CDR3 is CAISGGGTSYYEQYF. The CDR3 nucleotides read TGTGCCATCAGTGGGGGTGGGACTAGTTACTACGAGCAGTACTTC.

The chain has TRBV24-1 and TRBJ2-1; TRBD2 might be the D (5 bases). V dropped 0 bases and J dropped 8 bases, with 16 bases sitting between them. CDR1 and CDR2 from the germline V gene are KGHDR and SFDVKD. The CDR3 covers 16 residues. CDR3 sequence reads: CATSDLPSTARDEQFF. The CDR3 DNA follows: TGTGCCACCAGTGATTTGCCCTCAACTGCGAGGGATGAGCAGTTCTTC.

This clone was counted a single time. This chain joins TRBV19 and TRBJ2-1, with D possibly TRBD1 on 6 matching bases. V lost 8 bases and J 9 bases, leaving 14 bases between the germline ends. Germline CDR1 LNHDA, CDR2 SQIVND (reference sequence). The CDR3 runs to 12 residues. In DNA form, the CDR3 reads TGTGCCAGTCGGAACAGGGTTACTGAGCAGTTCTTC. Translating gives CASRNRVTEQFF. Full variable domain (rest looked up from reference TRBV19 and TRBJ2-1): DGGITQSPKYLFRKEGQNVTLSCEQNLNHDAMYWYRQDPGQGLRLIYYSQIVNDFQKGDIAEGYSVSREKKESFPLTVTSAQKNPTAFYLCASRNRVTEQFFGPGTRLTVL.

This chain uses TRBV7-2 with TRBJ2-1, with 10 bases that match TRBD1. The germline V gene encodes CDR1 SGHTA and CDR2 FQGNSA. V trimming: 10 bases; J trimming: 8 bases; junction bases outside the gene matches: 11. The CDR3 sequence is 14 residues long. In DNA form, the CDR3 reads TGTGCCACCTGCCGGGACAGGGGTTGGGATGAGCAGTTCTTC. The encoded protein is CATCRDRGWDEQFF.

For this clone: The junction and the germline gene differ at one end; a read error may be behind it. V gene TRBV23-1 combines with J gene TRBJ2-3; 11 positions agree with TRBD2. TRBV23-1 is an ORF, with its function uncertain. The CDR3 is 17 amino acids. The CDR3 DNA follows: TGCGCCAGCAGTCACCGACTAGCGGGACATACCACAGATACGCAGTGTTTT. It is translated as CASSHRLAGHTTDTQCF.

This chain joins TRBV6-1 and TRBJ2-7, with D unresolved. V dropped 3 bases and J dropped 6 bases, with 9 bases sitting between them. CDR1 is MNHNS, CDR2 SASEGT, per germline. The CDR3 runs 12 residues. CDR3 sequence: CASSEGLSEQYF. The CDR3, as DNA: TGTGCCAGCAGTGAGGGGTTGAGCGAGCAGTACTTC.

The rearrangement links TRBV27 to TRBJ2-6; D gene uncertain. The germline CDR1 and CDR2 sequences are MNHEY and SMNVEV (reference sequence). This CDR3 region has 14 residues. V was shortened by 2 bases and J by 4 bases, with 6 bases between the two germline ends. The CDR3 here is CASSLDSGANVLTF. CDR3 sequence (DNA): TGTGCCAGCAGTTTAGACTCCGGGGCCAACGTCCTGACTTTC.

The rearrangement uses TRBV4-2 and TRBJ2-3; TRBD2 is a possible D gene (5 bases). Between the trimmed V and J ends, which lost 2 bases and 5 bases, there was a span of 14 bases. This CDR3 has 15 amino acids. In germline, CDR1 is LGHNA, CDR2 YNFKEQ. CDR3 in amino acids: CASSQSGVYGDTQYF. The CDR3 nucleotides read TGTGCCAGCAGCCAAAGCGGAGTCTACGGAGATACGCAGTATTTT.